These 30 T cell receptor beta chains originate from one sample sequenced in a study of blood T cell repertoires in COVID-19. The data were produced by immunoSEQ multiplex PCR, yet TCRdb's version contains in-frame clones alone and is incomplete. The sample consists of about 250,000 clones, under 85% of them appearing once. Sequenced input: peripheral blood. The receptors come from a woman between 40 and 55 years old with active or convalescent COVID-19.

On this clone: This specimen includes other DNA sequences encoding the same CDR3. This chain links TRBV12-3 or TRBV12-4 with TRBJ1-1; D is possibly TRBD1 (5 bases). V was trimmed by 3 bases and J by 5 bases, leaving 10 bases between them. The CDR3 loop spans 13 amino acids. The CDR3 bases are TGTGCCAGCAGTTTTAGGAGGGGAACTGAAGCTTTCTTT. This encodes CASSFRRGTEAFF.

The chain links TRBV19 to TRBJ2-1, with a tentative D call TRBD1 (5 bases). The CDR3 is 15 residues long. The V end was cut by 4 bases, the J end by 9 bases, with 19 bases between. Germline CDR1 reads LNHDA; CDR2 reads SQIVND (reference sequence). CDR3 coding DNA: TGTGCCAGTAGTACGGGCAGCCTAAGGGGCGGTGAGCAGTTCTTC. Translation: CASSTGSLRGGEQFF.

The chain has TRBV24-1 and TRBJ2-2, with TRBD1 matching over 7 bases. Germline lookup yields CDR1 KGHDR and CDR2 SFDVKD. CDR3 length equals 14 residues. J was trimmed by 4 bases and V by 5 bases; bases with no gene match: 3. The CDR3 loop is CATSAAGGTGELFF. CDR3 sequence (DNA): TGTGCCACCAGTGCGGCAGGGGGCACCGGGGAGCTGTTTTTT.

The chain employs TRBV30 and TRBJ1-2; D not certain. With 0 bases removed from V and 4 bases from J, the gap between germline ends came to 12 bases. Germline lookup yields CDR1 GTSNPN and CDR2 SVGIG (reference sequence). CDR3 size: 14 residues. Here the CDR3 DNA reads TGTGCCTGGAGTGTACTCGGGAGAGGCTATGGCTACACCTTC. Protein sequence: CAWSVLGRGYGYTF.

The rearrangement joins TRBV5-4 to TRBJ1-4, with D tentatively TRBD1 (6 bases). The germline V and J ends were trimmed by 6 bases and 0 bases, with 12 bases remaining between them. Germline lookup yields CDR1 SGHNT and CDR2 YYREEE (reference sequence). The CDR3 runs 15 residues. The CDR3 region has the DNA TGTGCCAGCAAGGACAGCACTGCAACTAATGAAAAACTGTTTTTT. Translation gives CASKDSTATNEKLFF. The entire variable domain, with the rest obtained from reference TRBV5-4 and TRBJ1-4, is as follows: ETGVTQSPTHLIKTRGQQVTLRCSSQSGHNTVSWYQQALGQGPQFIFQYYREEENGRGNFPPRFSGLQFPNYSSELNVNALELDDSALYLCASKDSTATNEKLFFGSGTQLSVL.

This clone was seen just once. The chain combines TRBV29-1 with TRBJ2-5; 7 bases match TRBD1. Germline V lookup: CDR1 SQVTM, CDR2 ANQGSEA. The length of the CDR3 is 12 residues. After removal of 6 bases from V and 5 bases from J, the junction contained 6 bases not matched to a gene. The CDR3, as DNA: TGCAGCGTAGTGACAGGGTTGGAGACCCAGTACTTC. Translating it yields CSVVTGLETQYF.

This clone appeared a single time. This rearrangement joins TRBV29-1 to TRBJ1-4; D is unresolved. The V gene's germline CDR1 is SQVTM and CDR2 ANQGSEA. V lost 2 bases to trimming and J lost 3 bases, with 7 bases between them. The CDR3 spans 13 residues. CDR3 residues: CSVETDPNEKLFF. The CDR3 DNA reads as TGCAGCGTTGAAACAGATCCTAATGAAAAACTGTTTTTT.

This clone was seen a few times. In the same sample, other DNA sequences code for this CDR3. The chain links TRBV5-1 to TRBJ2-5; 15 bases fit TRBD2. The CDR3 is 15 residues long. Germline V gene lookup returns CDR1 SGHRS and CDR2 YFSETQ. The J segment lost 5 bases and the V segment lost 4 bases, leaving 3 bases of the junction unmatched. DNA of the CDR3: TGCGCCAGCAGCCTAGGGACTAGCGGGGGGGAGACCCAGTACTTC. As protein: CASSLGTSGGETQYF.

This rearrangement joins TRBV5-1 to TRBJ2-3; 7 nucleotides agree with TRBD1. Germline loops: CDR1 SGHRS, CDR2 YFSETQ. The CDR3 runs 15 residues. Trimming removed 0 bases from V and 4 bases from J; junction bases left unmatched: 5. The CDR3 coding sequence is TGCGCCAGCAGCTTGGAGGGACAGTTCGCAGATACGCAGTATTTT. It translates to CASSLEGQFADTQYF.

Notes on this clone: Other DNA sequences from this sample encode an identical CDR3 as well. The CDR3 DNA reads as TGCGCCAGCAGTTTAAGACAGAGCACAGATACGCAGTATTTT. As protein: CASSLRQSTDTQYF. The chain combines TRBV5-1 with TRBJ2-3; weak D call: TRBD1 (5 bases). V was clipped by 5 bases and J by 0 bases, with 10 bases between them. The CDR3 is 14 residues long. The V gene's germline CDR1 is SGHRS and CDR2 YFSETQ.

The chain recombines TRBV5-1 with TRBJ2-1; 11 positions agree with TRBD1. Per the germline V gene, CDR1 is SGHRS and CDR2 is YFSETQ. Losses at the gene ends were 5 bases for V and 5 bases for J; bases not matched to a gene: 3. This CDR3 has 14 residues. In DNA form, the CDR3 reads TGCGCCAGCAGGGGACAGGGGGGTGACAATGAGCAGTTCTTC. This sequence encodes CASRGQGGDNEQFF.

The chain couples TRBV2 to TRBJ2-6; the D gene is possibly TRBD1 (5 bases). Germline lookup yields CDR1 SNHLY and CDR2 FYNNEI. V was cut by 4 bases and J by 4 bases, with 11 bases left in between. The CDR3 has 15 residues. The CDR3 is CASSAEGAGANVLTF. The CDR3, as DNA: TGTGCCAGCAGTGCCGAAGGGGCAGGGGCCAACGTCCTGACTTTC.

The chain has TRBV5-1 and TRBJ2-1; TRBD2 matches 10 bases. This CDR3 contains 15 residues. Trimming took 5 bases from V and 2 from J; bases not matched to a gene: 4. Germline CDR1 and CDR2: SGHRS and YFSETQ. The CDR3 nucleotides are TGCGCCAGCAGTACTAGCGGGGAGACCTACAATGAGCAGTTCTTC. Translated: CASSTSGETYNEQFF.

This clone was seen a single time. The V and J genes are TRBV7-9 and TRBJ2-7; possibly TRBD1 for D (5 bases). V was cut by 1 base and J by 1 base, with 14 bases left in between. The CDR3 is 16 amino acids. Germline CDR1 is SEHNR and CDR2 is FQNEAQ (reference sequence). CDR3 in amino acids: CASSLGQGRLSYEQYF. The CDR3 DNA is TGTGCCAGCAGCTTAGGTCAGGGCCGACTGTCCTACGAGCAGTACTTC. Full variable domain (outside the CDR3, taken from reference TRBV7-9 and TRBJ2-7): DTGVSQNPRHKITKRGQNVTFRCDPISEHNRLYWYRQTLGQGPEFLTYFQNEAQLEKSRLLSDRFSAERPKGSFSTLEIQRTEQGDSAMYLCASSLGQGRLSYEQYFGPGTRLTVT.

V and J are TRBV18 and TRBJ1-6, with no clear D. With 1 base removed from V and 0 bases from J, the gap between germline ends came to 4 bases. This CDR3 has 15 amino acids. The V gene's germline CDR1 is KGHSH and CDR2 LQKENI. CDR3 nucleotide sequence: TGTGCCAGCTCACCACATAACTCCTATAATTCACCCCTCCACTTT. It encodes CASSPHNSYNSPLHF.

This chain uses TRBV5-1 with TRBJ1-2, with D perhaps matching TRBD1 (5 bases). Trimming removed 0 bases from V and 7 bases from J, with 13 bases in between. Per germline, CDR1 SGHRS and CDR2 YFSETQ. The CDR3 has 14 residues. The DNA for the CDR3 is TGCGCCAGCAGCTTGGGGGCAGGGAGGACTGGCTACACCTTC. It yields the protein CASSLGAGRTGYTF.

V is TRBV7-8 and J is TRBJ1-1; the D gene is possibly TRBD1 (5 bases). CDR3 size: 17 residues. V lost 3 bases, J lost 1 base, and 18 bases lay in between. Germline V CDR1 and CDR2: SGHVS, FQNEAQ. Here the CDR3 DNA reads TGTGCCAGCAGCTTCCGCAAAACAGGCGCTCGGAACACTGAAGCTTTCTTT. This sequence encodes CASSFRKTGARNTEAFF. The full variable domain, completed using reference TRBV7-8 and TRBJ1-1, is GAGVSQSPRYKVAKRGQDVALRCDPISGHVSLFWYQQALGQGPEFLTYFQNEAQLDKSGLPSDRFFAERPEGSVSTLKIQRTQQEDSAVYLCASSFRKTGARNTEAFFGQGTRLTVV.

This clone occurred a few times. The genes are TRBV3-1 (or the pseudogene TRBV3-2) and TRBJ2-1; 9 nucleotides agree with TRBD1. Losses at the gene ends were 10 bases for V and 9 bases for J; bases not matched to a gene: 13. CDR3 length equals 14 residues. Germline-derived CDR1 and CDR2 are LGHDT and YNNKEL (reference sequence). The CDR3 here is CATTALTGGGEQFF. CDR3 DNA: TGTGCCACAACCGCTCTGACAGGGGGGGGTGAGCAGTTCTTC.

This clone was counted once. The chain combines TRBV19 with TRBJ1-1; D perhaps matches TRBD1 (6 bases). With 8 bases removed from V and 4 bases from J, the gap between germline ends came to 14 bases. Germline V CDR1 and CDR2: LNHDA, SQIVND (reference sequence). CDR3 size: 13 residues. CDR3 DNA: TGTGCCAGTTTAGGGGGTGCCGCCACTGAAGCTTTCTTT. Its protein is CASLGGAATEAFF.

The V call is TRBV25-1, the J call TRBJ1-4; D is ambiguous. V was cut by 1 base and J by 7 bases, with 13 bases left in between. Germline CDR1 MGHDK, CDR2 SYGVNS. The CDR3 is 15 amino acids. The CDR3 reads CASSELDYTGEKLFF. CDR3 DNA sequence: TGTGCCAGCAGTGAATTGGACTACACCGGTGAAAAACTGTTTTTT.

This sequence joins TRBV10-1 and TRBJ1-1; unclear D gene. There are 13 residues in the CDR3. Germline CDR1 and CDR2: WNHNN and SYGVQD (reference sequence). Trimming took 3 bases from V and 7 from J, leaving 12 bases between them. In DNA, the CDR3 is TGCGCCAGCAGTGAATCGGGGTTGGTTGAAGCTTTCTTT. This encodes CASSESGLVEAFF.

The chain is built from TRBV11-1 and TRBJ1-1; D is uncertain. Germline V gene lookup returns CDR1 SGHAT and CDR2 FQDESV (reference sequence). V was pared by 7 bases and J by 4 bases, with 10 bases between. The CDR3 has 12 residues. This chain's CDR3 is CASTGRGTEAFF. In DNA, the CDR3 is TGTGCCAGCACCGGCCGAGGCACTGAAGCTTTCTTT.

The chain is built from TRBV4-1 and TRBJ1-1, with D possibly matching TRBD1 (6 bases). The germline V and J ends were trimmed by 1 base and 7 bases, with 16 bases remaining between them. CDR1 is MGHRA and CDR2 is YSYEKL in the germline V gene. The CDR3 length is 15 residues. The CDR3 reads CASSQVSQGRGEAFF. The CDR3 coding sequence is TGCGCCAGCAGCCAAGTATCACAGGGTCGGGGTGAAGCTTTCTTT.

Concerning this clone: The junction departs from germline at one end; a sequencing error may be responsible. The chain has TRBV7-3 and TRBJ2-1, with TRBD2 as a possible D gene (5 bases). Germline CDR1 SGHTA, CDR2 FQGTGA. This CDR3 contains 15 residues. In DNA form, the CDR3 reads TGTGCCAGCAGCGTAACTAGGAGCTCCTACAATGAGCAGTTCTTC. Protein: CASSVTRSSYNEQFF.

The V and J genes are TRBV7-9 and TRBJ1-1; no definite D call. The germline V and J ends were trimmed by 3 bases and 1 base, with 6 bases remaining between them. Germline CDR1 and CDR2: SEHNR and FQNEAQ (reference sequence). The CDR3 sequence is 13 residues long. CDR3: CASSLGTNTEAFF. For the CDR3, the DNA is TGTGCCAGCAGCTTGGGCACGAACACTGAAGCTTTCTTT.

This chain uses TRBV5-4 with TRBJ1-6; no firm D call. Germline V gene lookup returns CDR1 SGHNT and CDR2 YYREEE (reference sequence). The CDR3 is 14 amino acids. V was clipped by 1 base and J by 7 bases, with 9 bases between them. Here the CDR3 reads CASSLFTANSPLHF. CDR3 DNA sequence: TGTGCCAGCAGCTTGTTTACTGCCAATTCACCCCTCCACTTT.

This clone was seen a handful of times. The chain joins TRBV12-3 or TRBV12-4 to TRBJ1-2; D gene unclear. The CDR3 contains 13 residues. The V end was cut by 2 bases, the J end by 2 bases, with 6 bases between. CDR3 sequence (DNA): TGTGCCAGCAGTTTATCTCCGAACTATGGCTACACCTTC. Translation: CASSLSPNYGYTF.

The chain has TRBV11-3 and TRBJ1-3; 8 bases agree with TRBD1. From germline, CDR1 is SGHNT and CDR2 YENEEA. The CDR3 is 14 residues long. The trim removed 5 bases at V and 4 bases at J, leaving 4 bases unmatched. The CDR3: CASSEDREGNTIYF. For the CDR3, the DNA is TGTGCCAGCAGCGAGGACAGGGAAGGAAACACCATATATTTT.

This chain connects TRBV5-4 to TRBJ2-3, with D possibly TRBD2 on 6 matching bases. The CDR3 contains 15 residues. The V end was cut by 0 bases, the J end by 1 base, with 9 bases between. Germline CDR1 SGHNT, CDR2 YYREEE (reference sequence). Here the CDR3 reads CASSLDTGGTDTQYF. CDR3 bases: TGTGCCAGCAGCTTGGATACGGGGGGCACAGATACGCAGTATTTT.

The genes are TRBV28 and TRBJ2-1; the D is unclear. CDR1 is MDHEN, CDR2 SYDVKM, per germline. V was clipped by 6 bases and J by 8 bases, with 26 bases between them. The CDR3 has 17 residues. The CDR3 loop reads CASRTSIVDMTGDEQFF. DNA for the CDR3: TGTGCCAGCAGGACCTCCATCGTCGACATGACCGGCGATGAGCAGTTCTTC.